The next 2 T cell receptor beta chains were all read from a single sample in a study of T cells in Graves' hyperthyroidism and ophthalmopathy. TCR beta CDR3 sequences were amplified from RNA transcripts. During a first-round RT-PCR of the TCR CDR3, the HTBI primer set was used. One entry per CDR3 protein results from TCRdb running MiXCR on the multiplex PCR reads. The data contain a few hundred thousand distinct CDR3 sequences, about 16% of them singletons. Source material: blood. The receptors come from a woman aged 45-65 years with Graves' hyperthyroidism that later progressed to Graves' ophthalmopathy.

Ten or more counts support this clonotype. The J gene is TRBJ2-5, the V gene TRBV3-1; TRBD2 might be the D (5 bases). Trimming removed 0 bases from V and 1 base from J, with 6 bases in between. Per germline, CDR1 LGHDT and CDR2 YNNKEL (reference sequence). This CDR3 comprises 14 residues. CDR3: CASSQDTSQETQYF. CDR3 bases: TGTGCCAGCAGCCAAGATACTAGCCAAGAGACCCAGTACTTC.

There are many counts of this clonotype. The V and J genes are TRBV5-1 and TRBJ2-3; D gene uncertain. V lost 0 bases, J lost 5 bases, and 10 bases lay in between. The germline CDR1 and CDR2 sequences are SGHRS and YFSETQ. This CDR3 comprises 14 residues. CDR3 residues: CASSLEEVGDTQYF. DNA of the CDR3: TGCGCCAGCAGCTTGGAAGAGGTCGGAGATACGCAGTATTTT.